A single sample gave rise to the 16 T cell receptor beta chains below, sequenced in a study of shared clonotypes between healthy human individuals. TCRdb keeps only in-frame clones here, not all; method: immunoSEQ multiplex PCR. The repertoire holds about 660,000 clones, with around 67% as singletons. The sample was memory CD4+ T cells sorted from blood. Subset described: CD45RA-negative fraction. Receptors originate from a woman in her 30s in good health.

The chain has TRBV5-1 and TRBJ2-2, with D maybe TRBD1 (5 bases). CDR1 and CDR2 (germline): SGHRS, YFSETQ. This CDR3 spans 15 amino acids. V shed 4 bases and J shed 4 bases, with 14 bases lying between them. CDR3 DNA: TGCGCCAGCAGCCCCCAGGGTGTTGGCACCGGGGAGCTGTTTTTT. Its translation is CASSPQGVGTGELFF.

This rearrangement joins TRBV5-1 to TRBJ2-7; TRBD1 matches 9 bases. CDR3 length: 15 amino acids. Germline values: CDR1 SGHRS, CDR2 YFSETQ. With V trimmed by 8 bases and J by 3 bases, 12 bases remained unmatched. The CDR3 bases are TGCGCCAGTCGACAGGGGGAGGCCTATTTCTACGAGCAGTACTTC. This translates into CASRQGEAYFYEQYF. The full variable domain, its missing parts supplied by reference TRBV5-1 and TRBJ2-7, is KAGVTQTPRYLIKTRGQQVTLSCSPISGHRSVSWYQQTPGQGLQFLFEYFSETQRNKGNFPGRFSGRQFSNSRSEMNVSTLELGDSALYLCASRQGEAYFYEQYFGPGTRLTVT.

The CDR3 sequence: CASSSLLAGRVNEQFF. The CDR3 bases are TGTGCCAGCAGTTCCCTACTAGCGGGGAGGGTCAATGAGCAGTTCTTC. The V gene is TRBV6-5, the J gene TRBJ2-1, with TRBD2 matching over 10 bases. The CDR3 has 16 residues. V shed 4 bases and J 6 bases; nucleotides not matched to a gene: 9. Germline loops: CDR1 MNHEY, CDR2 SVGAGI.

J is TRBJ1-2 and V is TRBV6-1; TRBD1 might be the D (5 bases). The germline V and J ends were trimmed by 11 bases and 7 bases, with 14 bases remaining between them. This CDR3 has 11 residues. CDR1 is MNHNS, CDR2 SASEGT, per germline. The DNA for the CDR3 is TGTGCCGCAACGGGGGGTCGTGGCTACACCTTC. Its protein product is CAATGGRGYTF.

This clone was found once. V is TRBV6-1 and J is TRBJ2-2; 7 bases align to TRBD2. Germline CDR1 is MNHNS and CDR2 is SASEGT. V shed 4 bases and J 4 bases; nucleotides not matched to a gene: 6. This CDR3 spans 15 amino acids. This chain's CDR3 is CASSALADSTGELFF. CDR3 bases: TGTGCCAGCAGTGCGCTAGCGGATAGCACCGGGGAGCTGTTTTTT.

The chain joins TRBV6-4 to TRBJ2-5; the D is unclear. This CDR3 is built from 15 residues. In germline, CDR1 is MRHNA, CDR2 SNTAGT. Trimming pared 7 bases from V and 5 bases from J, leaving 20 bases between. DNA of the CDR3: TGTGCCAGCATGCGGTCAGGCCCTGTGGGGGAGACCCAGTACTTC. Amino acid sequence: CASMRSGPVGETQYF.

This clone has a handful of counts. The CDR3, as DNA: TGTGCCAGCAGTCCTGGGCCTAGTTGGTCCAAAAACATTCAGTACTTC. Translating gives CASSPGPSWSKNIQYF. The chain uses TRBV27 and TRBJ2-4; D is ambiguous. In germline, CDR1 is MNHEY, CDR2 SMNVEV (reference sequence). The CDR3 sequence is 16 residues long. The V gene lost 5 bases and the J gene lost 2 bases, with 16 bases spanning the gap.

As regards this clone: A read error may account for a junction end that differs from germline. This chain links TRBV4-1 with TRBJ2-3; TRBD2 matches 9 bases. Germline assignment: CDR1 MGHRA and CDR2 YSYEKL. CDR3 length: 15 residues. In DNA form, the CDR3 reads TGCGCCAGCAGCCTCGGAGGGACTAGCACAGATATGCAGTATTTT. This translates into CASSLGGTSTDMQYF.

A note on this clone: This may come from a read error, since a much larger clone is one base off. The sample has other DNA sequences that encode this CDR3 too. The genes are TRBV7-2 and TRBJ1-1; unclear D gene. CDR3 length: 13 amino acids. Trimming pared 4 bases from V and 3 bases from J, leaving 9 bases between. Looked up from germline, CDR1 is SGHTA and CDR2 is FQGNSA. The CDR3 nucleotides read TGTGCCAGCAGCTCGCAGAGGGACACTGAAGCTTTCTTT. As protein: CASSSQRDTEAFF. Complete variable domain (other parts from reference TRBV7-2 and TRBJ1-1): GAGVSQSPSNKVTEKGKDVELRCDPISGHTALYWYRQSLGQGLEFLIYFQGNSAPDKSGLPSDRFSAERTGGSVSTLTIQRTQQEDSAVYLCASSSQRDTEAFFGQGTRLTVV.

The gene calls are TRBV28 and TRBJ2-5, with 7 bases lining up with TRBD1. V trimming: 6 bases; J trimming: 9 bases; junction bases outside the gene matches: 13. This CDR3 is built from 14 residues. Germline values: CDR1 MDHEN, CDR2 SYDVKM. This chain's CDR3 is CASRPTGSSLSQYF. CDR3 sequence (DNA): TGTGCCAGCAGACCGACAGGGTCAAGTTTGTCCCAGTACTTC.

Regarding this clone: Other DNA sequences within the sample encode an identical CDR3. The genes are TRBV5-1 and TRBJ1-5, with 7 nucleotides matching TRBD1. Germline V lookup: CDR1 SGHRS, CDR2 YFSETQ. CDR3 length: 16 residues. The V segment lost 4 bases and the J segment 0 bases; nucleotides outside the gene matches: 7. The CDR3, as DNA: TGCGCCAGCAGCCCCGGGACAGTGAATAGCAATCAGCCCCAGCATTTT. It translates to CASSPGTVNSNQPQHF.

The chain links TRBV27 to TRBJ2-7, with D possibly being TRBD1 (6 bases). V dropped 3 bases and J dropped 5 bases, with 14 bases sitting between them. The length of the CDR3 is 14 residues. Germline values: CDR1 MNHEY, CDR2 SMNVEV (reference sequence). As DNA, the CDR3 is TGTGCCAGCAGTTTCCAACAGGGTATCGACGAGCAGTACTTC. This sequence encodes CASSFQQGIDEQYF.

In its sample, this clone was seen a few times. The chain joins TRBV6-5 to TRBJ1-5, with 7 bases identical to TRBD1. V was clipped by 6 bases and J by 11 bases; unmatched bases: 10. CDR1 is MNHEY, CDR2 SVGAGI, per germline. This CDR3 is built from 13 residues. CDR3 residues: CASRWRTGSAQHF. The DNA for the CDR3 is TGTGCCAGCAGATGGAGGACAGGATCAGCCCAGCATTTT.

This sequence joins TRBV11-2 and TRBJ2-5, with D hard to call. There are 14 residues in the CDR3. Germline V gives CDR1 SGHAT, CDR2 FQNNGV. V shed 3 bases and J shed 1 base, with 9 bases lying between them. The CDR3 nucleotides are TGTGCCAGCAGCTTTGTCAGAGGCCAAGAGACCCAGTACTTC. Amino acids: CASSFVRGQETQYF.

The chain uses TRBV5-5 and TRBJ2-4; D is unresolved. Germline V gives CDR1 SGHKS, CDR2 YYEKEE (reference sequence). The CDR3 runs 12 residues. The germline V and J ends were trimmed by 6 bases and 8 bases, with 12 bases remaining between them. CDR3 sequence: CASTPATDIQYF. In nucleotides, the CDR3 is TGTGCCAGCACCCCGGCGACGGACATTCAGTACTTC.

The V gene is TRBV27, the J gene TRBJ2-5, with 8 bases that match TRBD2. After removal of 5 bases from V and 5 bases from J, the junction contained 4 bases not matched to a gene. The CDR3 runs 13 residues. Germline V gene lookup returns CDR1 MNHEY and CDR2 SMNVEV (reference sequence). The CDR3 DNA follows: TGTGCCAGCAGTAGACGGGAGGGCGAGACCCAGTACTTC. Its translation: CASSRREGETQYF.